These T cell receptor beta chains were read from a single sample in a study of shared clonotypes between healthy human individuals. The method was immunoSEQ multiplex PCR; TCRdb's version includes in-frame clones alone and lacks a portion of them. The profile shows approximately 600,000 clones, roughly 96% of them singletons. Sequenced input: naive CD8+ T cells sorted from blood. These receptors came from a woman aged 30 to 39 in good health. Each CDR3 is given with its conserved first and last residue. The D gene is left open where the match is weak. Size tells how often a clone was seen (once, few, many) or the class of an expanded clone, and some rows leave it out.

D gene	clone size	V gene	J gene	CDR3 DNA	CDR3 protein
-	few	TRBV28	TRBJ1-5	TGTGCCAGCAGTTTACTAAATCAGCCCCAGCATTTT	CASSLLNQPQHF
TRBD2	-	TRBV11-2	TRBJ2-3	TGTGCCAGCAGCTATAGCGGGTCTAGCACAGATACGCAGTATTTT	CASSYSGSSTDTQYF
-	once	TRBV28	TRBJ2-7	TGTGCCAGCAGTGGGACGGAATACCAAATCGACGAGCAGTACTTC	CASSGTEYQIDEQYF
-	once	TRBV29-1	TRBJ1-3	TGCAGCGTGGCAGGGGAGGGGCTCTCTGGAAACACCATATATTTT	CSVAGEGLSGNTIYF
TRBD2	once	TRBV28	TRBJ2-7	TGTGCCAGCATGGTGCGGGAGTCCCACGAGCAGTACTTC	CASMVRESHEQYF
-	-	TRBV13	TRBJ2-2	TGTGCCAGCAGCTTAGCTGGGGCCGGGGAGCTGTTTTTT	CASSLAGAGELFF
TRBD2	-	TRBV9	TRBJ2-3	TGTGCCAGCAGCGTCTTAGCGGGTAGCACAGATACGCAGTATTTT	CASSVLAGSTDTQYF
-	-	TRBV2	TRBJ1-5	TGTGCCAGCAGCATGGCCCCATCTGAGCCCCAGCATTTT	CASSMAPSEPQHF
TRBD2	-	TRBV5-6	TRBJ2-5	TGTGCCAGCAGCTACAGACTAGCGAACCAAGAGACCCAGTACTTC	CASSYRLANQETQYF
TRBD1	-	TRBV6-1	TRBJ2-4	TGTGCCAGCAGTGCCGGGACAGGGGGTTTCGGAGACATTCAGTACTTC	CASSAGTGGFGDIQYF
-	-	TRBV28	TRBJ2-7	TGTGCCAGCCCACGCGGGTACGAGCAGTACTTC	CASPRGYEQYF
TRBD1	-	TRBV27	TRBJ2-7	TGTGCCAGCGGGGACAGAACCTACGAGCAGTACTTC	CASGDRTYEQYF
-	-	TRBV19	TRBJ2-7	TGTGCCAGTAGTTTTGGAGTGGGCTACGAGCAGTACTTC	CASSFGVGYEQYF
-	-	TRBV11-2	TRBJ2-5	TGTGCCAGCAGCTTAGTGGGCAGCGGCGGGGAGACCCAGTACTTC	CASSLVGSGGETQYF
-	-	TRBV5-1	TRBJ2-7	TGCGCCAGCAGCTTGTCCGGACTTAACTACGAGCAGTACTTC	CASSLSGLNYEQYF
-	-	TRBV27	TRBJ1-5	TGTGCCAGCAGTCGGGGGGGGAATCAGCCCCAGCATTTT	CASSRGGNQPQHF
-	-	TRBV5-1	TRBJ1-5	TGCGCCAGCAGCCCCCTTCCGGGGGCCGACAATCAGCCCCAGCATTTT	CASSPLPGADNQPQHF
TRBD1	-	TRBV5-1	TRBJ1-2	TGCGCCAGCAGCTTGGCAGGGGGCGATAACTATGGCTACACCTTC	CASSLAGGDNYGYTF
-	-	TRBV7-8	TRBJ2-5	TGTGCCAGCAGCCCCGTCGGAAGGGACCAAGAGACCCAGTACTTC	CASSPVGRDQETQYF
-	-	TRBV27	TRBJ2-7	TGTGCCAGCAGTTCACCTCGGGAGCTGGGTACCTACGAGCAGTACTTC	CASSSPRELGTYEQYF
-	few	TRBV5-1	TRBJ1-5	TGCGCCAGCAGCTCAGGACAAGATAGCAATCAGCCCCAGCATTTT	CASSSGQDSNQPQHF
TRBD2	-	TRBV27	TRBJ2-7	TGTGCCAGCAGTGTTATAGCGGGAGCCCTCTACGAGCAGTACTTC	CASSVIAGALYEQYF
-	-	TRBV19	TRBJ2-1	TGTGCCAGTAGTATAGATTCAGGGTTTGATGAGCAGTTCTTC	CASSIDSGFDEQFF
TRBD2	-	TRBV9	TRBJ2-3	TGTGCCAGCAGGCAGGGGGGCGGACTAGCGGTCACAGATACGCAGTATTTT	CASRQGGGLAVTDTQYF
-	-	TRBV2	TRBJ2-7	TGTGCCAGCAGCCCATCAGGGGAGCAGTACTTC	CASSPSGEQYF
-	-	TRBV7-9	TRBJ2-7	TGTGCCAGCAGCTCTACACGGGGCGACAGGTTCTACCCTCCTGGCGAGCAGTACTTC	CASSSTRGDRFYPPGEQYF
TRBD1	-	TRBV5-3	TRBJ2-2	TGTGCCAGAAGCGAGACCGGGACAGGGGGTTCCACCGGGGAGCTGTTTTTT	CARSETGTGGSTGELFF
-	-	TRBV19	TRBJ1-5	TGTGCCAGTAGTATAGATCTATTTAGACAGCCCCAGCATTTT	CASSIDLFRQPQHF
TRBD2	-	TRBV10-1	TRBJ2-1	TGCGCCAGCAGTGAGTCGATAATCGGTAGCGGGAGGTGGAATGAGCAGTTCTTC	CASSESIIGSGRWNEQFF
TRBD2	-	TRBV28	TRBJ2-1	TGTGCCAGCAGTCCACATCTAGCGGGAATTTACAATGAGCAGTTCTTC	CASSPHLAGIYNEQFF
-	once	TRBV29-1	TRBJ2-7	TGCAGCGTGGAGGACAAGGCCTACGAGCAGTACTTC	CSVEDKAYEQYF
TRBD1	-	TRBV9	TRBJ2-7	TGTGCCAGCAGCGTAGGGGACAGAAAAGCCTACAACGAGCAGTACTTC	CASSVGDRKAYNEQYF
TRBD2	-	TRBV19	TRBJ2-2	TGTGCCAGTAGTCTACTAGCGGGTACGGGGGAGCTGTTTTTT	CASSLLAGTGELFF
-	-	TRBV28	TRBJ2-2	TGTGCCAGCAGTTTGTATCGGGGGAACACCGGGGAGCTGTTTTTT	CASSLYRGNTGELFF
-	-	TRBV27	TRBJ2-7	TGTGCCAGCAGCTTGATTGGGGGCTCCTACGGGCAGTACTTC	CASSLIGGSYGQYF
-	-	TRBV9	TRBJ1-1	TGTGCCAGCACCCCAGCGAACACTGAAGCTTTCTTT	CASTPANTEAFF
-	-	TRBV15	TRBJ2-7	TGTGCCACCGGGGCCGCGCTCCTCAGGGAGCAGTACTTC	CATGAALLREQYF
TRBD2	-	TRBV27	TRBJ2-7	TGTGCCAGCAGGACAGCGGGGGATCCCTACGAGCAGTACTTC	CASRTAGDPYEQYF
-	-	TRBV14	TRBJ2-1	TGTGCCAGCAGCCAACGAGGGTTGAGCTCCTACAATGAGCAGTTCTTC	CASSQRGLSSYNEQFF
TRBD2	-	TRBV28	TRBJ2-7	TGTGCCAGCAGTCCCGGGGGGGTTGGCAGACCCTACGAGCAGTACTTC	CASSPGGVGRPYEQYF
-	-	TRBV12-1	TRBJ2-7	TGTGCCAGCCGGAGGACTAGCGGGCCCCGGGACGAGCAGTACTTC	CASRRTSGPRDEQYF
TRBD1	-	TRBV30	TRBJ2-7	TGTGCCTGGAGTCCGGGACAGGGTATCGAGCAGTACTTC	CAWSPGQGIEQYF
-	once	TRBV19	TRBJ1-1	TGTGCCAGTAGTATCGACAGGAACACTGAAGCTTTCTTT	CASSIDRNTEAFF
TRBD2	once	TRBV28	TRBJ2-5	TGTGCCAGCAGTTCGATGGGGACTAAAGAGACCCAGTACTTC	CASSSMGTKETQYF
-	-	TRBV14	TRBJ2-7	TGTGCCAGCAGCCAAGATTACGAGCAGTACTTC	CASSQDYEQYF
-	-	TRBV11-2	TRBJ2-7	TGTGCCAGCGGGGACCTAGTATCGTACGAGCAGTACTTC	CASGDLVSYEQYF
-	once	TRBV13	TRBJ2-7	TGTGCCAGCAGCTTGGGGGCAGGAAGGACCTACGAGCAGTACTTC	CASSLGAGRTYEQYF
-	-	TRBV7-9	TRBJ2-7	TGTGCCAGCAGCCCATTGGACAGCTACGAGCAGTACTTC	CASSPLDSYEQYF
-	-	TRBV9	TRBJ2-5	TGTGCCAGCAGCTCCCCTGGTGGTAGGGAGACCCAGTACTTC	CASSSPGGRETQYF
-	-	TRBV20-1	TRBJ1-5	TGCAGTGCTAGGTATGGGCAGCCCCAGCATTTT	CSARYGQPQHF
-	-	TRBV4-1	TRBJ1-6	TGCGCCAGCAGCCAAGAGGGCAGCTCCTATAATTCACCCCTCCACTTT	CASSQEGSSYNSPLHF
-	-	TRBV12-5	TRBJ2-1	TGTGCTAGTGGTTACGAGGGCGCAAATGAGCAGTTCTTC	CASGYEGANEQFF
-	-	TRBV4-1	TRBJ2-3	TGCGCCAGCAGCCAAGATGGTAGGGTTTCAGATACGCAGTATTTT	CASSQDGRVSDTQYF
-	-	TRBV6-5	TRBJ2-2	TGTGCCAGCAGCCACACCGGGGAGCTGTTTTTT	CASSHTGELFF